These T cell receptor beta chains were read from a single sample in a study of blood T cells in healthy people across ages. TCRdb reprocessed the 5' RACE reads via MiXCR and lists one record per CDR3 protein. The sample includes 1,500,000 or so distinct CDR3 sequences, 40% to 45% of them seen just once. Source material: blood. These receptor sequences come from a woman between 18 and 30 years old in good health. Each CDR3 is given with its conserved first and last residue. Each record gives: clone size, V gene, D gene, J gene, CDR3 DNA, CDR3 protein. A D gene is named only where the DNA matches it firmly. Not every row has a clone size; where given, it reads once, few, many or a size class.

-	TRBV27	-	TRBJ2-7	TGTGCCAGCAGTACCCAACACGGGACAAACTACGAGCAGTACTTC	CASSTQHGTNYEQYF
-	TRBV7-9	-	TRBJ1-1	TGTGCCAGCAGCTTGGGGGGCGGGAATTTCGAAGCTTTCTTT	CASSLGGGNFEAFF
-	TRBV7-2	TRBD1	TRBJ2-1	TGTGCCAGCAGCTCCACGGGACAGGGCTACAATGAGCAGTTCTTC	CASSSTGQGYNEQFF
few	TRBV12-3/TRBV12-4	-	TRBJ2-1	TGTGCCAGCAGTCACCGGAGTGGCTACAATGAGCAGTTCTTC	CASSHRSGYNEQFF
-	TRBV6-2/TRBV6-3	TRBD1	TRBJ2-7	TGTGCCAGCCTGGGTCTGACAGGGGGCTACGAGCAGTACTTC	CASLGLTGGYEQYF
-	TRBV12-3/TRBV12-4	TRBD2	TRBJ2-1	TGTGCCAGCAGTTTTCATCGGGCTAGCGGGGGTGATGAGCAGTTCTTC	CASSFHRASGGDEQFF
-	TRBV4-3	TRBD2	TRBJ2-3	TGCGCCAGCAGCCAGCTTCTAGCGGGGGGCACAGATACGCAGTATTTT	CASSQLLAGGTDTQYF
-	TRBV6-6	-	TRBJ1-5	TGTGCCAGCAGTTCACGGGCCATTTATAGCAATCAGCCCCAGCATTTT	CASSSRAIYSNQPQHF
-	TRBV3-1	-	TRBJ2-1	TGTGCCCGCAGCCAGGCGGGGAGGACGAGGTTCGGCAACAATGAGCAGTTCTTC	CARSQAGRTRFGNNEQFF
-	TRBV6-5	TRBD2	TRBJ2-1	TGTGCCAGCAGTTACTCGAAGGGACTAGTCTCCTACAATGAGCAGTTCTTC	CASSYSKGLVSYNEQFF
once	TRBV29-1	-	TRBJ2-7	TGCAGCGTTGAAGGCGCGGGTCGGGCCCCCTACGAGCAGTACTTC	CSVEGAGRAPYEQYF
-	TRBV7-6	TRBD1	TRBJ1-5	TGTGCCAGCAGTTCAACTCATAGGACAGGGCGGAATCAGCCCCAGCATTTT	CASSSTHRTGRNQPQHF
-	TRBV20-1	-	TRBJ2-1	TGCAGTTCTCACAGGCGTCTAGTCTACAATGAGCAGTTCTTC	CSSHRRLVYNEQFF
few	TRBV4-1	-	TRBJ2-1	TGCGCCAGCAGCCAAGTGCCGACGGACAATGAGCAGTTCTTC	CASSQVPTDNEQFF
-	TRBV4-3	TRBD1	TRBJ1-6	TGCGCCAGCAGCCAGGGGACAGGCGGGAATTCCTATAATTCACCCCTCCACTTT	CASSQGTGGNSYNSPLHF
-	TRBV5-1	TRBD2	TRBJ2-1	TGCGCCAGCAGCTTGGAGCGGGGCGGGGGGTCCTACAATGAGCAGTTCTTC	CASSLERGGGSYNEQFF